Below, 23 T cell receptor beta chains from the same sample are listed, as sequenced in a study of blood T cell repertoires in COVID-19. The data were produced by immunoSEQ multiplex PCR, yet TCRdb's version contains in-frame clones alone and is incomplete. The sample holds tens of thousands of clones; around 85% are singletons and the top ten take approximately 9.2%. The sequenced sample was peripheral blood. The receptor source for this set is a woman in her seventies with active COVID-19.

The chain employs TRBV28 and TRBJ2-5; 10 bases line up with TRBD1. Germline loops: CDR1 MDHEN, CDR2 SYDVKM. V lost 4 bases, J lost 1 base, and 6 bases stayed unmatched. The CDR3 runs to 16 residues. The CDR3 sequence: CASSYTGTGVQETQYF. The DNA of the CDR3 is TGTGCCAGCAGTTACACCGGGACAGGGGTCCAAGAGACCCAGTACTTC. Together with reference TRBV28 and TRBJ2-5, the CDR3 gives the full variable domain: DVKVTQSSRYLVKRTGEKVFLECVQDMDHENMFWYRQDPGLGLRLIYFSYDVKMKEKGDIPEGYSVSREKKERFSLILESASTNQTSMYLCASSYTGTGVQETQYFGPGTRLLVL.

The V call is TRBV6-6, the J call TRBJ2-3; the match to TRBD2 covers 8 bases. The CDR3 covers 15 residues. Germline assignment: CDR1 MNHNY and CDR2 SVGAGI (reference sequence). The J segment lost 2 bases and the V segment lost 4 bases, leaving 5 bases of the junction unmatched. DNA for the CDR3: TGTGCCAGCAGTTGGGGCGGGAGGCCCACAGATACGCAGTATTTT. Translating it yields CASSWGGRPTDTQYF.

The rearrangement links TRBV20-1 to TRBJ2-1; TRBD2 matches at 10 bases. Germline loops: CDR1 DFQATT, CDR2 SNEGSKA (reference sequence). The V and J ends lost 3 bases and 4 bases, in that order; junction bases with no gene match: 3. The CDR3 is 14 amino acids. CDR3 coding DNA: TGCAGTGCTAGTAGGACTAGCGGTTACAATGAGCAGTTCTTC. Protein sequence: CSASRTSGYNEQFF.

This clone turned up a few times. The chain employs TRBV7-9 and TRBJ1-1, with 7 bases aligning to TRBD1. The germline V gene has CDR1 SEHNR and CDR2 FQNEAQ (reference sequence). The V gene end was trimmed by 5 bases and the J gene end by 0 bases; junction bases not matched to a gene: 6. This CDR3 is built from 15 residues. The CDR3 sequence is CASSPRQGLNTEAFF. CDR3 DNA: TGTGCCAGCAGCCCCAGACAGGGCCTGAACACTGAAGCTTTCTTT.

J is TRBJ2-1 and V is TRBV18; 9 bases map to TRBD2. V lost 3 bases, J lost 1 base, and 4 bases stayed unmatched. Germline loops: CDR1 KGHSH, CDR2 LQKENI. There are 16 residues in the CDR3. The CDR3 nucleotides are TGTGCCAGCTCACCGACTAGCGGATTATCCTACAATGAGCAGTTCTTC. This gives the protein CASSPTSGLSYNEQFF.

The chain has TRBV7-9 and TRBJ2-3; D is undetermined. This CDR3 contains 15 residues. V was clipped by 5 bases and J by 0 bases, with 12 bases between them. Germline V lookup: CDR1 SEHNR, CDR2 FQNEAQ (reference sequence). The CDR3 DNA reads TGTGCCAGCAGCCGCGGAGCAGAGAGCACAGATACGCAGTATTTT. Protein sequence: CASSRGAESTDTQYF.

The chain employs TRBV19 and TRBJ1-1, with TRBD1 matching over 12 bases. The CDR3 has 17 residues. The V segment lost 4 bases and the J segment 5 bases; nucleotides outside the gene matches: 11. CDR1 and CDR2 (germline): LNHDA, SQIVND (reference sequence). In DNA, the CDR3 is TGTGCCAGTAGTACCGTCGGGACAGGGGGCTCTGATACTGAAGCTTTCTTT. Its translation: CASSTVGTGGSDTEAFF.

A word on this clone: Other DNA variants within this sample encode the same CDR3. The chain uses TRBV5-1 and TRBJ2-7; D may be TRBD1 (6 bases). The ends were cut back, 0 bases at V and 4 bases at J, with 8 bases in the middle. Germline V gene sequence: CDR1 SGHRS, CDR2 YFSETQ. This CDR3 is 13 amino acids long. CDR3 sequence reads: CASSLEQGYEQYF. The CDR3 DNA reads as TGCGCCAGCAGCTTGGAACAGGGATACGAGCAGTACTTC.

CDR3 bases: TGTGCCAGCAGAAACGGGGACAGGGGGTCGTGGACTGAAGCTTTCTTT. It encodes CASRNGDRGSWTEAFF. The V gene is TRBV28, the J gene TRBJ1-1, with 11 bases lining up with TRBD1. V was clipped by 6 bases and J by 5 bases; unmatched bases: 11. The germline gives CDR1 MDHEN, CDR2 SYDVKM. The CDR3 covers 16 residues.

CDR3 protein: CASSLGALGLLYNEQFF. The CDR3 DNA follows: TGTGCCAGCAGCTTAGGTGCCCTTGGACTACTCTACAATGAGCAGTTCTTC. The V call is TRBV7-9, the J call TRBJ2-1; possibly TRBD2 for D (6 bases). The ends were cut back, 1 base at V and 3 bases at J, with 16 bases in the middle. The germline V gene encodes CDR1 SEHNR and CDR2 FQNEAQ (reference sequence). The CDR3 loop spans 17 amino acids. Using reference TRBV7-9 and TRBJ2-1 for the parts outside the CDR3, the full variable domain is DTGVSQNPRHKITKRGQNVTFRCDPISEHNRLYWYRQTLGQGPEFLTYFQNEAQLEKSRLLSDRFSAERPKGSFSTLEIQRTEQGDSAMYLCASSLGALGLLYNEQFFGPGTRLTVL.

The V gene is TRBV19, the J gene TRBJ2-7; D is perhaps TRBD2 (6 bases). The V gene lost 9 bases and the J gene lost 0 bases, with 15 bases spanning the gap. The CDR3 loop spans 14 amino acids. Looked up from germline, CDR1 is LNHDA and CDR2 is SQIVND (reference sequence). CDR3 loop: CASRTAGSSYEQYF. The DNA for the CDR3 is TGTGCCAGCCGAACCGCGGGAAGCTCCTACGAGCAGTACTTC.

This chain uses TRBV10-2 with TRBJ2-3; D gene uncertain. The germline gives CDR1 WSHSY, CDR2 SAAADI. The CDR3 contains 15 residues. Trimming left V 4 bases short and J 2 bases short, with 13 bases between. As DNA, the CDR3 is TGCGCCAGCAGTGGTAGTCTAGACCTCACAGATACGCAGTATTTT. Encoded protein: CASSGSLDLTDTQYF.

This clone was observed a single time. This chain connects TRBV5-8 to TRBJ1-5; 8 bases map to TRBD1. This CDR3 region has 16 residues. J was trimmed by 0 bases and V by 4 bases; bases with no gene match: 6. Germline values: CDR1 SGHTS, CDR2 YDEGEE. CDR3 nucleotide sequence: TGTGCCAGCAGCCTATTACAGGGGGATAGCAATCAGCCCCAGCATTTT. Its protein is CASSLLQGDSNQPQHF.

This clone was picked up a small number of times. The chain joins TRBV11-2 to TRBJ2-7; no clear D. This CDR3 region has 16 residues. CDR1 and CDR2 (germline): SGHAT, FQNNGV. V lost 3 bases and J 2 bases, leaving 17 bases between the germline ends. DNA of the CDR3: TGTGCCAGCAGCTTTAAGCTTCCGACTTCTCCCTACGAGCAGTACTTC. This codes for CASSFKLPTSPYEQYF.

V is TRBV6-5 and J is TRBJ1-2, with 7 bases aligning to TRBD1. The CDR3 has 16 amino acids. Germline V lookup: CDR1 MNHEY, CDR2 SVGAGI. V shed 4 bases and J 4 bases; nucleotides not matched to a gene: 12. The CDR3 region has the DNA TGTGCCAGCAGTTCATTTAGTCGGCAGGGGGTCTATGGCTACACCTTC. Translating it yields CASSSFSRQGVYGYTF.

This chain uses TRBV11-2 with TRBJ2-3, with 7 nucleotides matching TRBD1. After removal of 1 base from V and 8 bases from J, the junction contained 6 bases not matched to a gene. Germline CDR1 SGHAT, CDR2 FQNNGV. The CDR3 spans 14 residues. CDR3 residues: CASSLVASGGTQYF. In nucleotides, the CDR3 is TGTGCCAGCAGCTTAGTGGCCTCAGGGGGTACGCAGTATTTT.

The V gene is TRBV28, the J gene TRBJ2-7; no firm D call. V lost 1 base and J 1 base, leaving 2 bases between the germline ends. Germline V gene lookup returns CDR1 MDHEN and CDR2 SYDVKM. CDR3 length: 12 amino acids. The DNA for the CDR3 is TGTGCCAGCAGTTTATTATCCTACGAGCAGTACTTC. Protein sequence: CASSLLSYEQYF.

This clone was seen a single time. The chain links TRBV6-5 to TRBJ1-1; 11 positions match TRBD1. V trimming: 4 bases; J trimming: 8 bases; junction bases outside the gene matches: 9. This CDR3 has 15 amino acids. The germline gives CDR1 MNHEY, CDR2 SVGAGI. CDR3 nucleotides: TGTGCCAGCAGTTCCGGGACAGGGGGAAGTAAGGAAGCTTTCTTT. Translating it yields CASSSGTGGSKEAFF.

V gene TRBV27 combines with J gene TRBJ2-3, with D tentatively TRBD2 (6 bases). CDR3 length equals 15 residues. The V end was cut by 3 bases, the J end by 5 bases, with 15 bases between. CDR1 and CDR2 (germline): MNHEY, SMNVEV (reference sequence). CDR3 sequence: CASSLEGPDRDTQYF. The CDR3 DNA reads TGTGCCAGCAGTTTGGAGGGCCCAGACAGAGATACGCAGTATTTT.

J is TRBJ2-5 and V is TRBV4-1; 10 bases line up with TRBD2. Losses at the gene ends were 0 bases for V and 5 bases for J; bases not matched to a gene: 6. The CDR3 consists of 16 residues. The germline CDR1 and CDR2 sequences are MGHRA and YSYEKL. The CDR3 is CASSQDPAGGLETQYF. The CDR3 nucleotides read TGCGCCAGCAGCCAAGATCCAGCGGGAGGGCTGGAGACCCAGTACTTC.

V is TRBV7-3 and J is TRBJ1-1; D ambiguous. The germline V gene encodes CDR1 SGHTA and CDR2 FQGTGA. V shed 3 bases and J shed 1 base, with 9 bases lying between them. CDR3 length: 14 amino acids. CDR3 nucleotides: TGTGCCAGCAGCTTTGCGGCTGAGAACACTGAAGCTTTCTTT. Translated, it gives CASSFAAENTEAFF.

The chain uses TRBV12-3 or TRBV12-4 and TRBJ1-1, with D possibly TRBD1 on 5 matching bases. The ends were cut back, 3 bases at V and 4 bases at J, with 9 bases in the middle. The CDR3 is made up of 13 amino acids. In DNA form, the CDR3 reads TGTGCCAGCAGTTTCGACAGTTTCACTGAAGCTTTCTTT. Its protein is CASSFDSFTEAFF.

This clone was observed a handful of times. V is TRBV13 and J is TRBJ2-3; D is possibly TRBD1 (5 bases). The CDR3 extends over 15 amino acids. In germline, CDR1 is PRHDT, CDR2 FYEKMQ (reference sequence). The V end lost 5 bases, the J end lost 0 bases, and 12 bases lay between the germline ends. CDR3 loop: CASSPARGSTDTQYF. In nucleotides, the CDR3 is TGTGCCAGCAGCCCCGCTAGGGGTAGCACAGATACGCAGTATTTT.